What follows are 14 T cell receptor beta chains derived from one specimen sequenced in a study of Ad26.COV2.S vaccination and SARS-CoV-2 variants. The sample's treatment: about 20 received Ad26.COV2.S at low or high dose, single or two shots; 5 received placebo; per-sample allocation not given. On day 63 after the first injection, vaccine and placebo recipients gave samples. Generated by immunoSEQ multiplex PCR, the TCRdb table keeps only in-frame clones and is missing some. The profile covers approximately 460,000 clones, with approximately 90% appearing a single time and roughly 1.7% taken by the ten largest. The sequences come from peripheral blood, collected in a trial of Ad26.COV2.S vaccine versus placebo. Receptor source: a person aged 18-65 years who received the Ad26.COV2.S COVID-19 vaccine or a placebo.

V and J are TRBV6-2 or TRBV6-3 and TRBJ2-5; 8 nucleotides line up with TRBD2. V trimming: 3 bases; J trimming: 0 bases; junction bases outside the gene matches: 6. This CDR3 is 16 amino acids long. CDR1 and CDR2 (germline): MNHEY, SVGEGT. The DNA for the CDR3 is TGTGCCAGCAGTTATCCCAGTAGCGGGGACCAAGAGACCCAGTACTTC. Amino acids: CASSYPSSGDQETQYF.

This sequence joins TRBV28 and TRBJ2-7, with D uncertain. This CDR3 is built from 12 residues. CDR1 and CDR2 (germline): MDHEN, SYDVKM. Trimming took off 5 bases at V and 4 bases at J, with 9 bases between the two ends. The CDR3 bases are TGTGCCAGCAGTACGAGGCGGTACGAGCAGTACTTC. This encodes CASSTRRYEQYF.

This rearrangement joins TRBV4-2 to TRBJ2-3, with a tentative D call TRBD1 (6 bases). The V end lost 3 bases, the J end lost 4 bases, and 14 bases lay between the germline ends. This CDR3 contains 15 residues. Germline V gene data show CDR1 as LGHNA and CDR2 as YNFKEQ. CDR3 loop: CASSQASDRPDTQYF. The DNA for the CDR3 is TGTGCCAGCAGCCAGGCATCGGACAGACCAGATACGCAGTATTTT.

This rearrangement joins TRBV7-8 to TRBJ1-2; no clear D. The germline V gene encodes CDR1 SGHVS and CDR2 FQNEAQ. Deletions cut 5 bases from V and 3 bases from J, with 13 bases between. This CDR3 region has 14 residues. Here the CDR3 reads CASSTAPGHYGYTF. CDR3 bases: TGTGCCAGCAGCACCGCTCCGGGTCACTATGGCTACACCTTC.

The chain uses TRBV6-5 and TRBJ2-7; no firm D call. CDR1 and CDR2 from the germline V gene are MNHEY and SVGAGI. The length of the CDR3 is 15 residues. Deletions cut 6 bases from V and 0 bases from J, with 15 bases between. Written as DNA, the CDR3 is TGTGCCAGCAGGACCGCCCAGGCGTCCTCCTACGAGCAGTACTTC. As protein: CASRTAQASSYEQYF.

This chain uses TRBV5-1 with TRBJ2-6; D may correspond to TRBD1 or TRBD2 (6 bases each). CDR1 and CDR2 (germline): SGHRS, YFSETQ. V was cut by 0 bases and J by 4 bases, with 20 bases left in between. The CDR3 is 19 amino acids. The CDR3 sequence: CASSLASIGGGSGANVLTF. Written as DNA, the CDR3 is TGCGCCAGCAGCTTGGCCTCGATCGGGGGCGGGTCAGGGGCCAACGTCCTGACTTTC.

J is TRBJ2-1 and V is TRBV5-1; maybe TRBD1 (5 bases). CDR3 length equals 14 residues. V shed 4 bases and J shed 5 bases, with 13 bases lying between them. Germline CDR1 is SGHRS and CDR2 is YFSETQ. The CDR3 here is CASSPSRGNNEQFF. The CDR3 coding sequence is TGCGCCAGCAGCCCGAGTAGGGGCAACAATGAGCAGTTCTTC.

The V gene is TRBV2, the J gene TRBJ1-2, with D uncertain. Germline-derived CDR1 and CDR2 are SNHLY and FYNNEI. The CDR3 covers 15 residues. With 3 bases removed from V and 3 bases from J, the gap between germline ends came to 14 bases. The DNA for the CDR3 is TGTGCCAGCAGTGACCGGGTCCCTAACGACTATGGCTACACCTTC. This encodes CASSDRVPNDYGYTF.

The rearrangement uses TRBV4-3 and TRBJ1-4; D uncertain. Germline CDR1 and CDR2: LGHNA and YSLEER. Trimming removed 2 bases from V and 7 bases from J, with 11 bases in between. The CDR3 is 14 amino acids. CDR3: CASSQSWNTEKLFF. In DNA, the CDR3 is TGCGCCAGCAGCCAATCCTGGAACACTGAAAAACTGTTTTTT.

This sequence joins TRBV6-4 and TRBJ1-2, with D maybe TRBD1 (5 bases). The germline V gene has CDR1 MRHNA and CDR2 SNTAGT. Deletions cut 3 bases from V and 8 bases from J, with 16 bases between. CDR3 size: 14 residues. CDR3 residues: CASSEILGAGGYTF. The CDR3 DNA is TGTGCCAGCAGTGAAATACTTGGGGCAGGGGGCTACACCTTC.

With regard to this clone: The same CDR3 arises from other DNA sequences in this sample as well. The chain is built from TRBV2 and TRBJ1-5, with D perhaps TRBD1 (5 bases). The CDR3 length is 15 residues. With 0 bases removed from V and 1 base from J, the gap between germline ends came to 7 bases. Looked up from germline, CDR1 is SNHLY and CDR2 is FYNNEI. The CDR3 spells CASSEARTSNQPQHF. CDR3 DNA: TGTGCCAGCAGTGAAGCCCGGACAAGCAATCAGCCCCAGCATTTT.

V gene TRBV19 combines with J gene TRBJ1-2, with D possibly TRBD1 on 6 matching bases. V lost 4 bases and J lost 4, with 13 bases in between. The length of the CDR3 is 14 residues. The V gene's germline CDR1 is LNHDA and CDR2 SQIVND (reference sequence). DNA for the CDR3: TGTGCCAGTAGTACCCGGGGGGGCGGCTATGGCTACACCTTC. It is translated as CASSTRGGGYGYTF.

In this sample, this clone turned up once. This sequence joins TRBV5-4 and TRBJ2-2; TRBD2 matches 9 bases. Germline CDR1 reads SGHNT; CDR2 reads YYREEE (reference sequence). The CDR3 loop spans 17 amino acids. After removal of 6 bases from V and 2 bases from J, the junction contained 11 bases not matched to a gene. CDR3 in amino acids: CASTPVIAGDNTGELFF. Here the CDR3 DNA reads TGTGCCAGCACCCCCGTTATAGCGGGGGACAACACCGGGGAGCTGTTTTTT. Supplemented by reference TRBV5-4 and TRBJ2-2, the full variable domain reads ETGVTQSPTHLIKTRGQQVTLRCSSQSGHNTVSWYQQALGQGPQFIFQYYREEENGRGNFPPRFSGLQFPNYSSELNVNALELDDSALYLCASTPVIAGDNTGELFFGEGSRLTVL.

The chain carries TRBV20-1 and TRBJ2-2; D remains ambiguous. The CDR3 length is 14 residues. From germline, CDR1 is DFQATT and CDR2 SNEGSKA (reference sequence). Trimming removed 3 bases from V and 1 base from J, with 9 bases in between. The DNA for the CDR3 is TGCAGTGCTAGTCTTTCAGGGAACACCGGGGAGCTGTTTTTT. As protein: CSASLSGNTGELFF.